The T cell receptor (beta chain) described here comes from a study of cytomegalovirus exposure and HLA in healthy donors. V lost 0 bases, J lost 4 bases, and 10 bases lay in between. This CDR3 spans 15 amino acids. Germline CDR1 ENHRY, CDR2 SYGVKD. This clone was counted once. Amplification used 60 Vbeta primers and 13 Jbeta primers. Sequencing used immunoSEQ multiplex PCR; TCRdb keeps in-frame clones, though not all of them. This sample yields 60,000 to 80,000 clones, of which over 60% are seen a single time; 5.4% belongs to the top ten. The TCR originated in a woman between 25 and 40 years old in good health and CMV-seronegative. Sequenced sample: PBMCs. The chain combines TRBV10-3 with TRBJ1-5, with unresolved D. The CDR3 sequence: CAISESGVLNQPQHF. The CDR3 DNA reads as TGTGCCATCAGTGAGTCGGGAGTTTTGAATCAGCCCCAGCATTTT.